These 14 T cell receptor beta chains were all obtained from the same sample, sequenced in a study of regulatory T cells in long-lasting Graves disease. In building TCR beta libraries, iRepertoire HTBI primers were used together with Arm-PCR of CDR3 regions. In TCRdb, the multiplex PCR reads were re-called with MiXCR into one record per CDR3 protein. The sample lists under 700,000 distinct CDR3 sequences; roughly 15% were seen once. Time point denoted: newly diagnosed GD, antithyroid drugs for less than 3 months. PBMCs were the source of the RNA used for TCR sequencing. Another study also made use of these data, one on T cells in Graves' hyperthyroidism and ophthalmopathy.

Sample: peripheral blood mononuclear cells (PBMCs), taken at new diagnosis, from a patient treated with antithyroid drugs. Receptor source: a woman in her forties or fifties with Graves disease.

This clonotype was picked up many times. The chain combines TRBV20-1 with TRBJ2-1, with D tentatively TRBD1 or TRBD2 (6 bases each). The V and J ends lost 6 bases and 1 base respectively, with 16 bases between them. CDR3 length: 15 residues. Germline V gene data show CDR1 as DFQATT and CDR2 as SNEGSKA (reference sequence). The CDR3 is CSARGAGPSYNEQFF. The CDR3 DNA sequence: TGCAGTGCGAGGGGGGCGGGGCCATCCTACAATGAGCAGTTCTTC.

This clonotype was counted many times. The chain joins TRBV28 to TRBJ2-7, with 10 bases that match TRBD1. J gave up 5 bases and V 2 bases, and 6 bases lay outside the gene matches. CDR1 is MDHEN and CDR2 is SYDVKM in the germline V gene. This CDR3 region has 15 residues. CDR3 DNA: TGTGCCAGCAGTTTAGGGACAGGGGTTCAAAACGAGCAGTACTTC. Protein sequence: CASSLGTGVQNEQYF. Complete variable domain (other parts from reference TRBV28 and TRBJ2-7): DVKVTQSSRYLVKRTGEKVFLECVQDMDHENMFWYRQDPGLGLRLIYFSYDVKMKEKGDIPEGYSVSREKKERFSLILESASTNQTSMYLCASSLGTGVQNEQYFGPGTRLTVT.

This clonotype has a count of ten or more. The chain joins TRBV20-1 to TRBJ1-1; 8 bases match TRBD1. This CDR3 has 13 amino acids. V trimming: 5 bases; J trimming: 2 bases; junction bases outside the gene matches: 4. From germline, CDR1 is DFQATT and CDR2 SNEGSKA (reference sequence). CDR3 nucleotide sequence: TGCAGTGCTCAGGGGGCTAAAAACACTGAAGCTTTCTTT. Its translation is CSAQGAKNTEAFF.

This clonotype was counted many times. The rearrangement uses TRBV27 and TRBJ2-1; 11 bases are a match to TRBD2. CDR1 and CDR2 from the germline V gene are MNHEY and SMNVEV (reference sequence). V lost 4 bases to trimming and J lost 7 bases; unmatched junction nucleotides: 9. The CDR3 is 16 amino acids. CDR3 loop: CASSYSGGAFRNEQFF. In nucleotides, the CDR3 is TGTGCCAGCAGTTATAGCGGGGGGGCCTTTCGTAATGAGCAGTTCTTC.

The genes are TRBV28 and TRBJ2-7; D perhaps matches TRBD2 (6 bases). From germline, CDR1 is MDHEN and CDR2 SYDVKM. V lost 10 bases to trimming and J lost 2 bases, with 15 bases between them. The CDR3 extends over 13 amino acids. The CDR3 nucleotides read TGTGCCACCGTGCCGGGGGTGGCCTACGAGCAGTACTTC. Its protein is CATVPGVAYEQYF.

This clonotype was observed many times. The chain joins TRBV11-2 to TRBJ2-5, with 7 bases that match TRBD2. Trimming cost V 6 bases and J 3 bases; bases outside gene matches: 10. CDR1 is SGHAT and CDR2 is FQNNGV in the germline V gene. The CDR3 length is 15 residues. CDR3 DNA: TGTGCCAGCAGGCGCCATGGGGGGGTAGAAGAGACCCAGTACTTC. Protein: CASRRHGGVEETQYF.

This clonotype occurred a few times. V gene TRBV7-9 combines with J gene TRBJ1-2; 10 positions match TRBD1. V shed 0 bases, J shed 7 bases, and the junction held 8 bases outside the gene matches. Looked up from germline, CDR1 is SEHNR and CDR2 is FQNEAQ (reference sequence). This CDR3 region has 16 residues. The CDR3 region is CASSLATTGGIGGYTF. For the CDR3, the DNA is TGTGCCAGCAGCTTAGCGACGACAGGGGGCATAGGTGGCTACACCTTC.

This chain uses TRBV7-2 with TRBJ1-2; D is unclear. The CDR3 sequence is 13 residues long. The germline gives CDR1 SGHTA, CDR2 FQGNSA. Trimming cost V 1 base and J 4 bases, with 7 bases left between them. The CDR3 sequence: CASSLGNPYGYTF. The CDR3 nucleotides read TGTGCCAGCAGCTTAGGTAACCCCTATGGCTACACCTTC.

This clonotype came up many times. The chain joins TRBV28 to TRBJ1-1, with D possibly TRBD1 on 5 matching bases. V shed 1 base and J shed 5 bases, with 14 bases lying between them. In germline, CDR1 is MDHEN, CDR2 SYDVKM. There are 15 residues in the CDR3. The DNA for the CDR3 is TGTGCCAGCAGTTTATTGGCAGGGCAGAGGACTGAAGCTTTCTTT. As protein: CASSLLAGQRTEAFF.

This clonotype was observed many times. The chain recombines TRBV30 with TRBJ1-5; unclear D gene. The V gene's germline CDR1 is GTSNPN and CDR2 SVGIG (reference sequence). Trimming took off 2 bases at V and 6 bases at J, with 11 bases between the two ends. This CDR3 region has 13 residues. The CDR3 bases are TGTGCCTGGAGTACCTCGGACGGTCAGCCCCAGCATTTT. Amino acids: CAWSTSDGQPQHF.

This clonotype was observed at least ten times. The rearrangement uses TRBV15 and TRBJ1-5; D not resolved. V lost 0 bases and J 6 bases, leaving 9 bases between the germline ends. The germline V gene has CDR1 LNHNV and CDR2 YYDKDF (reference sequence). The CDR3 is 14 amino acids. Written as DNA, the CDR3 is TGTGCCACCAGCAGAGAAGAGGTAGTTCAGCCCCAGCATTTT. This sequence encodes CATSREEVVQPQHF.

In this sample, this clonotype turned up many times. This chain links TRBV20-1 with TRBJ2-3; no definite D call. This CDR3 has 14 residues. CDR1 and CDR2 from the germline V gene are DFQATT and SNEGSKA (reference sequence). Trimming took off 0 bases at V and 3 bases at J, with 10 bases between the two ends. CDR3 residues: CSARDWGSTDTQYF. The CDR3 bases are TGCAGTGCTAGAGATTGGGGATCAACAGATACGCAGTATTTT.

This clonotype was counted many times. V is TRBV5-6 and J is TRBJ2-7; 13 nucleotides agree with TRBD2. The trim removed 9 bases at V and 1 base at J, leaving 4 bases unmatched. The V gene's germline CDR1 is SGHDT and CDR2 YYEEEE. The CDR3 runs 14 residues. The CDR3 DNA is TGTGCCACCGGACTAGCGGGGGAGTCCTACGAGCAGTACTTC. Translating gives CATGLAGESYEQYF.

This clonotype was recorded at least ten times. The chain joins TRBV11-3 to TRBJ2-3; 13 nucleotides line up with TRBD2. This CDR3 spans 22 amino acids. V shed 5 bases, J shed 1 base, and the junction held 21 bases outside the gene matches. CDR1 is SGHNT and CDR2 is YENEEA in the germline V gene. CDR3 nucleotide sequence: TGTGCCAGCAGCACCCCGGTTGGGGACAGCCGGACTAGCGGGGGCCGCACAGATACGCAGTATTTT. As protein: CASSTPVGDSRTSGGRTDTQYF.